The present TCR beta chain was sequenced within a study of blood T cell repertoires in COVID-19. Data came from immunoSEQ multiplex PCR; TCRdb stores just in-frame clones and leaves some out. Found here are about 180,000 clones, approximately 80% of them singletons; the top ten hold approximately 14%. Trimming took 2 bases from V and 3 from J, leaving 7 bases between them. CDR1 MNHEY and CDR2 SVGAGI come from the germline V gene. This CDR3 contains 13 residues. This clone was detected a few times. This chain uses TRBV6-5 with TRBJ1-2; D gene ambiguous. The receptor comes from a man aged 60-69 years who had been exposed to COVID-19. Sample: PBMCs or T cells enriched from blood (not recorded which). In DNA form, the CDR3 reads TGTGCCAGCAGTTACGGCGCGGACTATGGCTACACCTTC. It is translated as CASSYGADYGYTF.